Presented here are 20 T cell receptor beta chains from one specimen sequenced in a study of memory CD4+ T cells and cytomegalovirus serostatus (dated by TCRdb to between 2018 and 2021). Libraries were constructed by the immunoSEQ multiplex PCR assay. The source is immuneACCESS, and TCRdb retained only in-frame sequences with V and J called. Part of the clones is not carried over; for the studies checked, unresolved V genes explain less than half of this, and the remainder is unexplained. The sample table holds 45,000 to 60,000 clones, of which about 73% were seen once. About 0.64% of the sample comes from the top ten. Single viable CD3+CD4+CD8-CD45RO+ cells were sorted as memory CD4+ T cells on a FACSAria II. Sequenced sample: memory CD4+ T cells from blood. Source of these receptors: an adult in good health and CMV-seronegative.

V is TRBV4-2 and J is TRBJ2-3, with 9 nucleotides matching TRBD2. The CDR3 loop spans 18 amino acids. With 3 bases clipped from V and 1 base from J, the junction kept 11 bases outside the gene matches. Germline CDR1 LGHNA, CDR2 YNFKEQ. The chain's CDR3 is CASSHGGGRAVGTDTQYF. CDR3 DNA: TGTGCCAGCAGCCATGGAGGCGGGAGGGCCGTTGGCACAGATACGCAGTATTTT.

V gene TRBV7-2 combines with J gene TRBJ2-3; either TRBD1 or TRBD2 may fit D (5 bases each). The CDR3 is 16 residues long. Germline assignment: CDR1 SGHTA and CDR2 FQGNSA. V lost 5 bases to trimming and J lost 2 bases, with 17 bases between them. Here the CDR3 DNA reads TGTGCCAGCAGCATTCGGGGCCGAAGTGTCACAGATACGCAGTATTTT. Encoded protein: CASSIRGRSVTDTQYF.

The rearrangement joins TRBV5-6 to TRBJ2-1; the D gene is possibly TRBD1 (6 bases). Trimming cost V 7 bases and J 6 bases, with 14 bases left between them. This CDR3 is built from 13 residues. Germline V gene data show CDR1 as SGHDT and CDR2 as YYEEEE. CDR3 amino acids: CASQQGPTNEQFF. As DNA, the CDR3 is TGTGCCAGCCAACAGGGTCCGACCAATGAGCAGTTCTTC.

J is TRBJ2-7 and V is TRBV7-8; D remains ambiguous. The V end lost 1 base, the J end lost 1 base, and 11 bases lay between the germline ends. Germline V gene sequence: CDR1 SGHVS, CDR2 FQNEAQ. The CDR3 length is 15 residues. The CDR3 bases are TGTGCCAGCAGCTTAGAGGCGAGACGGTCCTACGAGCAGTACTTC. Translating it yields CASSLEARRSYEQYF.

The J gene is TRBJ1-1, the V gene TRBV6-1; no firm D call. CDR1 and CDR2 (germline): MNHNS, SASEGT. The CDR3 runs 14 residues. V lost 2 bases and J lost 1, with 8 bases in between. CDR3 amino acids: CASSERQQNTEAFF. DNA for the CDR3: TGTGCCAGCAGTGAACGGCAGCAGAACACTGAAGCTTTCTTT.

The CDR3 DNA sequence: TGTGCCAGCAGCACCCAGGGGATGAACACTGAAGCTTTCTTT. Protein: CASSTQGMNTEAFF. The V gene is TRBV5-5, the J gene TRBJ1-1, with D tentatively TRBD1 (6 bases). Germline V gives CDR1 SGHKS, CDR2 YYEKEE (reference sequence). This CDR3 spans 14 amino acids. The V gene lost 4 bases and the J gene lost 0 bases, with 10 bases spanning the gap.

In its sample, this clone was seen a few times. J is TRBJ2-5 and V is TRBV2; D perhaps matches TRBD1 (6 bases). The V end lost 3 bases, the J end lost 4 bases, and 15 bases lay between the germline ends. The CDR3 length is 15 residues. In germline, CDR1 is SNHLY, CDR2 FYNNEI. As DNA, the CDR3 is TGTGCCAGCAGTGAGGCACCCCTACAGGGAGAGACCCAGTACTTC. Its protein product is CASSEAPLQGETQYF.

In its sample, this clone was seen once. The chain carries TRBV4-1 and TRBJ2-3; 7 positions match TRBD1. This CDR3 region has 16 residues. V shed 5 bases and J 4 bases; nucleotides not matched to a gene: 12. Germline values: CDR1 MGHRA, CDR2 YSYEKL. The CDR3, as DNA: TGCGCCAGCAGCTCTGAGACAGGGCGACAAGCAGATACGCAGTATTTT. Translated, it gives CASSSETGRQADTQYF.

By share, this clone ranks as medium-sized. V gene TRBV5-4 combines with J gene TRBJ1-1; D is undetermined. The V end lost 0 bases, the J end lost 3 bases, and 9 bases lay between the germline ends. The germline V gene encodes CDR1 SGHNT and CDR2 YYREEE (reference sequence). This CDR3 comprises 14 residues. For the CDR3, the DNA is TGTGCCAGCAGCTTGGGCCACGGCGACACTGAAGCTTTCTTT. It yields the protein CASSLGHGDTEAFF.

There are a few counts of this clone. The gene calls are TRBV18 and TRBJ2-2, with a weak D call TRBD1 (6 bases). CDR3 length: 15 residues. With 2 bases removed from V and 1 base from J, the gap between germline ends came to 8 bases. The germline gives CDR1 KGHSH, CDR2 LQKENI. CDR3 nucleotides: TGTGCCAGCTCACCAAACAGGGAGAACACCGGGGAGCTGTTTTTT. The encoded protein is CASSPNRENTGELFF.

V gene TRBV7-3 combines with J gene TRBJ2-1; TRBD1 is a possible D gene (6 bases). V lost 5 bases and J 6 bases, leaving 26 bases between the germline ends. The CDR3 is made up of 18 amino acids. The V gene's germline CDR1 is SGHTA and CDR2 FQGTGA. CDR3 loop: CASSPQTGLWSGTNEQFF. The CDR3 DNA is TGTGCCAGCAGCCCCCAGACAGGTCTATGGTCAGGAACCAATGAGCAGTTCTTC.

To note about this clone: At one end the junction does not follow the germline gene, possibly because of a read error. The chain combines TRBV27 with TRBJ2-7, with 12 nucleotides matching TRBD1. This CDR3 is built from 15 residues. The germline V gene encodes CDR1 MNHEY and CDR2 SMNVEV (reference sequence). The CDR3 sequence is CASSWGTGGSYEQHF. CDR3 nucleotide sequence: TGTGCCAGCAGTTGGGGGACAGGGGGCTCCTACGAGCAGCACTTC.

In its sample, this clone was seen once. V is TRBV10-2 and J is TRBJ2-1; D assignment may be TRBD1 or TRBD2 (5 bases each). Trimming stripped 3 bases from V and 11 bases from J, with 23 bases between. The CDR3 spans 16 residues. CDR1 and CDR2 from the germline V gene are WSHSY and SAAADI. The CDR3 loop is CASSDPLDRPGRKQFF. CDR3 DNA: TGCGCCAGCAGTGATCCGCTCGACCGGCCGGGACGGAAGCAGTTCTTC.

The chain carries TRBV18 and TRBJ2-2, with D perhaps given as TRBD1 or TRBD2 (5 bases each). The V and J ends lost 3 bases and 3 bases respectively, with 11 bases between them. Germline loops: CDR1 KGHSH, CDR2 LQKENI. CDR3 size: 15 residues. CDR3: CASSPSLGDTGELFF. Written as DNA, the CDR3 is TGTGCCAGCTCACCCTCTTTGGGGGACACCGGGGAGCTGTTTTTT.

The gene calls are TRBV7-9 and TRBJ2-2, with D possibly matching TRBD2 (6 bases). The length of the CDR3 is 16 residues. V was shortened by 5 bases and J by 2 bases, with 15 bases between the two germline ends. Germline-derived CDR1 and CDR2 are SEHNR and FQNEAQ (reference sequence). The CDR3 sequence: CASSMPGLLNTGELFF. The CDR3 bases are TGTGCCAGCAGCATGCCGGGACTTCTCAACACCGGGGAGCTGTTTTTT.

The V call is TRBV28, the J call TRBJ1-2; maybe TRBD1 (5 bases). V dropped 6 bases and J dropped 2 bases, with 16 bases sitting between them. CDR1 is MDHEN and CDR2 is SYDVKM in the germline V gene. The CDR3 has 15 residues. The CDR3 protein is CASSPGGTANYGYTF. DNA for the CDR3: TGTGCCAGCAGCCCCGGGGGGACGGCGAACTATGGCTACACCTTC.

V gene TRBV7-2 combines with J gene TRBJ2-3; D not resolved. This CDR3 is 12 amino acids long. CDR1 SGHTA and CDR2 FQGNSA come from the germline V gene. The V and J ends lost 5 bases and 7 bases respectively, with 10 bases between them. The DNA of the CDR3 is TGTGCCAGCAGCCCCCCTTCAAATACGCAGTATTTT. Residues: CASSPPSNTQYF.

This clone appeared a few times. For the CDR3, the DNA is TGTGCCAGCAGCTCTCAACAATTTCAGGGGAGTGAAGCTTTCTTT. Encoded protein: CASSSQQFQGSEAFF. The chain links TRBV7-2 to TRBJ1-1; perhaps TRBD1 as D (6 bases). The CDR3 runs 15 residues. V lost 4 bases, J lost 7 bases, and 19 bases lay in between. The germline V gene has CDR1 SGHTA and CDR2 FQGNSA.

The table lists this clone with a few counts. This chain connects TRBV15 to TRBJ2-7; TRBD1 or TRBD2 may be the D gene (5 bases each). CDR3 length: 13 amino acids. V dropped 9 bases and J dropped 3 bases, with 15 bases sitting between them. Per the germline V gene, CDR1 is LNHNV and CDR2 is YYDKDF (reference sequence). The CDR3 here is CATGTWLGYEQYF. As DNA, the CDR3 is TGTGCCACTGGGACCTGGCTAGGCTACGAGCAGTACTTC.

The V gene is TRBV5-1, the J gene TRBJ2-3; a weak D match, TRBD1 (6 bases). Trimming left V 5 bases short and J 6 bases short, with 13 bases between. The CDR3 consists of 13 residues. Germline V gene sequence: CDR1 SGHRS, CDR2 YFSETQ. CDR3 DNA: TGCGCCAGCAGTACCCCAGGGGCCGATACGCAGTATTTT. Translation gives CASSTPGADTQYF. The variable domain in full, with the rest retrieved from reference TRBV5-1 and TRBJ2-3, is KAGVTQTPRYLIKTRGQQVTLSCSPISGHRSVSWYQQTPGQGLQFLFEYFSETQRNKGNFPGRFSGRQFSNSRSEMNVSTLELGDSALYLCASSTPGADTQYFGPGTRLTVL.